Listed here are 27 T cell receptor beta chains from one sample, sequenced in a study of blood T cells in healthy people across ages. Combining a sample-barcoded 5' primer with a J-beta primer mix, a second PCR ran for about 7 to 11 cycles. TCRdb re-called the 5' RACE reads with MiXCR, one entry per CDR3 protein. The data show 1,300,000 or so distinct CDR3 sequences, with almost 60% seen just once and over 6.5% held by the top ten. Sequencing was done on a sample of blood. Receptors originate from a man aged 18 to 29 in good health.

This clonotype was seen only a few times. The V and J genes are TRBV29-1 and TRBJ2-7; no clear D gene. Germline V CDR1 and CDR2: SQVTM, ANQGSEA. The CDR3 is 13 amino acids. The V end lost 6 bases, the J end lost 0 bases, and 12 bases lay between the germline ends. CDR3 DNA sequence: TGCAGCGTCAATGACCCCGGCTCCTACGAGCAGTACTTC. This codes for CSVNDPGSYEQYF.

This rearrangement joins TRBV6-5 to TRBJ1-5; D remains ambiguous. V gave up 0 bases and J gave up 1 base, with 7 bases separating them. Germline-derived CDR1 and CDR2 are MNHEY and SVGAGI. This CDR3 comprises 15 residues. The CDR3 spells CASSYSPGSNQPQHF. The CDR3 DNA sequence: TGTGCCAGCAGTTACTCACCGGGGAGCAATCAGCCCCAGCATTTT.

This clonotype was seen a few times. The V and J genes are TRBV6-6 and TRBJ1-5; D is unclear. Per germline, CDR1 MNHNY and CDR2 SVGAGI (reference sequence). The V gene lost 5 bases and the J gene lost 2 bases, with 10 bases spanning the gap. The CDR3 has 14 amino acids. The CDR3 loop reads CASSITFGNQPQHF. The CDR3 DNA reads TGTGCCAGCAGTATTACGTTCGGCAATCAGCCCCAGCATTTT.

The sample holds one count of this clonotype. The V and J genes are TRBV9 and TRBJ2-3; D might be TRBD1 or TRBD2, each matching 6 bases. The CDR3 loop spans 16 amino acids. CDR1 and CDR2 (germline): SGDLS, YYNGEE. Trimming took off 3 bases at V and 0 bases at J, with 14 bases between the two ends. CDR3 DNA sequence: TGTGCCAGCAGCGAGGGGGGCGGGTCTAGCACAGATACGCAGTATTTT. This encodes CASSEGGGSSTDTQYF.

This clonotype was recorded a few times. V usage is TRBV25-1 and J usage is TRBJ2-5, with D unclear. V was shortened by 7 bases and J by 11 bases, with 20 bases between the two germline ends. The germline V gene encodes CDR1 MGHDK and CDR2 SYGVNS. The length of the CDR3 is 13 residues. Here the CDR3 DNA reads TGTGCCAGCAAGTCCGGGCTTAGCAATGAGCAGTACTTC. Translated, it gives CASKSGLSNEQYF.

The chain links TRBV13 to TRBJ2-1; possibly TRBD1 or TRBD2 for D (5 bases each). Germline CDR1 and CDR2: PRHDT and FYEKMQ (reference sequence). This CDR3 has 15 residues. The V end was cut by 5 bases, the J end by 15 bases, with 26 bases between. The CDR3 protein is CASSVGPRGEDDGFF. The CDR3 DNA sequence: TGTGCCAGCAGCGTGGGACCCCGGGGTGAAGACGATGGGTTCTTC.

The V call is TRBV7-2, the J call TRBJ2-7; D is ambiguous. Trimming shortened V by 5 bases and J by 3 bases, and 14 bases separated the two germline ends. CDR3 length: 14 amino acids. Per germline, CDR1 SGHTA and CDR2 FQGNSA. The CDR3 reads CASSPESISYEQYF. As DNA, the CDR3 is TGTGCCAGCAGCCCGGAATCGATCAGCTACGAGCAGTACTTC.

This clonotype was found once. This chain joins TRBV25-1 and TRBJ2-7; D remains ambiguous. The V end lost 3 bases, the J end lost 10 bases, and 16 bases lay between the germline ends. CDR3 size: 13 residues. Germline CDR1 MGHDK, CDR2 SYGVNS. The CDR3 DNA reads TGTGCCAGCAGTGATGAAGGGTTTGGTTCCCAGTACTTC. The encoded protein is CASSDEGFGSQYF.

CDR3 loop: CASSGQGGYNEQFF. CDR3 coding DNA: TGTGCCAGCAGTGGACAGGGGGGGTACAATGAGCAGTTCTTC. The J gene is TRBJ2-1, the V gene TRBV6-1; 9 bases map to TRBD1. J was trimmed by 4 bases and V by 4 bases; bases with no gene match: 2. Germline CDR1 reads MNHNS; CDR2 reads SASEGT. The CDR3 is 14 residues long.

The V and J genes are TRBV5-1 and TRBJ2-5; D is ambiguous. The V gene's germline CDR1 is SGHRS and CDR2 YFSETQ. Trimming took off 0 bases at V and 4 bases at J, with 10 bases between the two ends. The CDR3 consists of 14 residues. The CDR3 here is CASSLGFRRETQYF. The CDR3 region has the DNA TGCGCCAGCAGCTTGGGATTTAGGAGAGAGACCCAGTACTTC.

This clonotype showed up just a few times. The chain uses TRBV13 and TRBJ2-7, with D possibly TRBD2 on 5 matching bases. V dropped 5 bases and J dropped 2 bases, with 13 bases sitting between them. The CDR3 is made up of 14 amino acids. Germline CDR1 reads PRHDT; CDR2 reads FYEKMQ (reference sequence). The CDR3 region is CASSRSGNTYEQYF. The CDR3 region has the DNA TGTGCCAGCAGCCGCTCGGGAAACACCTACGAGCAGTACTTC.

A few counts support this clonotype. The chain has TRBV6-2 or TRBV6-3 and TRBJ1-2; 8 bases align to TRBD1. The CDR3 runs 14 residues. V trimming: 5 bases; J trimming: 3 bases; junction bases outside the gene matches: 5. Germline loops: CDR1 MNHEY, CDR2 SVGEGT. CDR3 coding DNA: TGTGCCAGCAGTCACCAGGGGGCTTACTATGGCTACACCTTC. Translation: CASSHQGAYYGYTF.

About this clonotype: Relative to the germline gene, one junction end is altered; a read error may explain this. The V gene is TRBV7-9, the J gene TRBJ2-2, with D uncertain. Germline V gene data show CDR1 as SEHNR and CDR2 as FQNEAQ (reference sequence). The CDR3 has 16 residues. CDR3 amino acids: CASSLEKTANTGELFF. The CDR3 DNA follows: TGCGCCAGCAGCTTAGAAAAGACCGCGAACACCGGGGAGCTGTTTTTT.

This clonotype appeared a few times. The chain carries TRBV11-2 and TRBJ2-3; D is tentatively TRBD1 or TRBD2 (5 bases each). Germline V lookup: CDR1 SGHAT, CDR2 FQNNGV. The CDR3 sequence is 14 residues long. Trimming took off 3 bases at V and 6 bases at J, with 13 bases between the two ends. In DNA form, the CDR3 reads TGTGCCAGCAGCTTGTGGGACGGTTCGGATACGCAGTATTTT. Protein product: CASSLWDGSDTQYF.

This clonotype was seen once. The chain has TRBV6-1 and TRBJ2-3; D gene unclear. The CDR3 is 15 residues long. CDR1 MNHNS and CDR2 SASEGT come from the germline V gene. Between the trimmed V and J ends, which lost 1 base and 0 bases, there was a span of 8 bases. CDR3 protein: CASSEETASTDTQYF. The CDR3 DNA is TGTGCCAGCAGTGAAGAAACGGCTAGCACAGATACGCAGTATTTT.

The chain joins TRBV11-1 to TRBJ2-1; 7 bases are shared with TRBD1. Per the germline V gene, CDR1 is SGHAT and CDR2 is FQDESV (reference sequence). V was clipped by 4 bases and J by 2 bases; unmatched bases: 11. The CDR3 spans 17 residues. The CDR3 DNA is TGTGCCAGCAGCTCGCAAGGCAACAGGGGAGCCTACAATGAGCAGTTCTTC. Its protein is CASSSQGNRGAYNEQFF.

This chain uses TRBV7-2 with TRBJ2-1; no clear D gene. In germline, CDR1 is SGHTA, CDR2 FQGNSA. The CDR3 is made up of 13 amino acids. The germline V and J ends were trimmed by 4 bases and 9 bases, with 13 bases remaining between them. The CDR3 DNA sequence: TGTGCCAGCAGCTCATCTTTTGGTTTTGAGCAGTTCTTC. Protein: CASSSSFGFEQFF.

This chain connects TRBV15 to TRBJ2-7, with unresolved D. There are 14 residues in the CDR3. Germline CDR1 and CDR2: LNHNV and YYDKDF (reference sequence). V dropped 0 bases and J dropped 1 base, with 7 bases sitting between them. The DNA of the CDR3 is TGTGCCACCAGCAGAGATTTCCGGTCCTACGAGCAGTACTTC. Its translation is CATSRDFRSYEQYF.

This clonotype was observed a few times. This chain uses TRBV2 with TRBJ2-7; D is possibly TRBD1 (5 bases). Per germline, CDR1 SNHLY and CDR2 FYNNEI. CDR3 length: 11 amino acids. Trimming removed 7 bases from V and 3 bases from J, with 7 bases in between. The CDR3 protein is CASKDSYEQYF. The CDR3 DNA reads as TGTGCCAGCAAAGACAGCTACGAGCAGTACTTC. Drawing the rest from reference TRBV2 and TRBJ2-7, the complete variable domain is EPEVTQTPSHQVTQMGQEVILRCVPISNHLYFYWYRQILGQKVEFLVSFYNNEISEKSEIFDDQFSVERPDGSNFTLKIRSTKLEDSAMYFCASKDSYEQYFGPGTRLTVT.

The chain joins TRBV6-2 or TRBV6-3 to TRBJ2-3, with D possibly matching TRBD1 (6 bases). The V and J ends lost 6 bases and 2 bases respectively, with 15 bases between them. The CDR3 has 15 residues. In germline, CDR1 is MNHEY, CDR2 SVGEGT. The CDR3 region has the DNA TGTGCCAGCAGCTACCTCAGGGACACCACAGATACGCAGTATTTT. Its protein is CASSYLRDTTDTQYF.

The chain recombines TRBV20-1 with TRBJ1-2; 11 bases match TRBD1. Germline CDR1 reads DFQATT; CDR2 reads SNEGSKA (reference sequence). V trimming: 6 bases; J trimming: 5 bases; junction bases outside the gene matches: 5. This CDR3 has 13 amino acids. The chain's CDR3 is CSAGDRGTYGYTF. CDR3 DNA: TGCAGTGCGGGGGACAGGGGGACATATGGCTACACCTTC.

J is TRBJ2-2 and V is TRBV27, with D perhaps TRBD1 (6 bases). V was clipped by 3 bases and J by 3 bases, with 17 bases between them. Germline-derived CDR1 and CDR2 are MNHEY and SMNVEV (reference sequence). The CDR3 runs to 17 residues. CDR3: CASSFRMGAEYTGELFF. DNA of the CDR3: TGTGCCAGCAGTTTCCGAATGGGGGCGGAGTACACCGGGGAGCTGTTTTTT.

This clonotype was picked up many times. The V and J genes are TRBV29-1 and TRBJ2-5; TRBD2 aligns across 7 bases. This CDR3 has 12 amino acids. Trimming removed 7 bases from V and 4 bases from J; junction bases left unmatched: 6. CDR1 SQVTM and CDR2 ANQGSEA come from the germline V gene. CDR3 loop: CSGSAGRETQYF. The CDR3 nucleotides are TGCAGCGGGTCAGCGGGGAGAGAGACCCAGTACTTC.

Here the CDR3 DNA reads TGTGCCAGCAGCTTAAAAGCGGGAGGAGAGCAGTTCTTC. This sequence encodes CASSLKAGGEQFF. This chain links TRBV5-5 with TRBJ2-1; 9 bases match TRBD2. V was clipped by 2 bases and J by 10 bases; unmatched bases: 4. The CDR3 spans 13 residues. Germline V gene data show CDR1 as SGHKS and CDR2 as YYEKEE (reference sequence).

V is TRBV27 and J is TRBJ1-2, with no clear D. The V end lost 3 bases, the J end lost 8 bases, and 13 bases lay between the germline ends. The CDR3 is 13 amino acids. Germline V lookup: CDR1 MNHEY, CDR2 SMNVEV (reference sequence). CDR3 DNA: TGTGCCAGCAGTTTCTTCGAGGGAGAAGGCTACACCTTC. The encoded protein is CASSFFEGEGYTF.

A few counts support this clonotype. V and J are TRBV5-1 and TRBJ2-7; D is undetermined. The CDR3 consists of 14 residues. Germline V gene lookup returns CDR1 SGHRS and CDR2 YFSETQ. V lost 3 bases and J lost 2, with 12 bases in between. The CDR3 region has the DNA TGCGCCAGCAGCTCCCCTCCTCAGGCCTACGAGCAGTACTTC. Translating gives CASSSPPQAYEQYF.

The chain joins TRBV15 to TRBJ2-6, with a tentative D call TRBD1 (6 bases). Germline values: CDR1 LNHNV, CDR2 YYDKDF (reference sequence). Between the trimmed V and J ends, which lost 3 bases and 4 bases, there was a span of 13 bases. The CDR3 has 16 amino acids. The CDR3 sequence is CATSSLSGVGANVLTF. The CDR3 DNA follows: TGTGCCACCAGCAGCCTTTCAGGGGTCGGGGCCAACGTCCTGACTTTC.